These 25 T cell receptor beta chains share one sample of origin, sequenced in a study of CD8 T cells in ankylosing spondylitis. TCRdb analysed the 5' RACE reads with MiXCR anew, one entry per CDR3 protein. The data contain 150,000 to 200,000 distinct CDR3 sequences, around 20% of them singletons. The sequenced sample consisted of blood, either unsorted or a sorted T cell fraction (not recorded which). The receptors here all came from a male donor with ankylosing spondylitis or in good health (not recorded which).

There are many counts of this clonotype. The CDR3 protein is CSARPAGALEKLFF. In DNA, the CDR3 is TGCAGTGCACGCCCCGCGGGGGCTCTTGAAAAACTGTTTTTT. V gene TRBV20-1 combines with J gene TRBJ1-4; D perhaps matches TRBD1 (6 bases). V gave up 6 bases and J gave up 7 bases, with 18 bases separating them. The germline V gene encodes CDR1 DFQATT and CDR2 SNEGSKA (reference sequence). The CDR3 runs 14 residues.

The chain joins TRBV7-6 to TRBJ1-6, with D tentatively TRBD1 (5 bases). The CDR3 is 12 amino acids. Germline loops: CDR1 SGHVS, CDR2 FNYEAQ. Trimming pared 6 bases from V and 14 bases from J, leaving 14 bases between. The CDR3 bases are TGTGCCAGCAGTCCCGGGACTCCTTCCCTCCACTTT. Translated, it gives CASSPGTPSLHF.

This clonotype has ten or more counts. This rearrangement joins TRBV6-1 to TRBJ2-1, with 11 bases fitting TRBD2. The CDR3 is 17 amino acids. Germline V CDR1 and CDR2: MNHNS, SASEGT. The V and J ends lost 4 bases and 4 bases, in that order; junction bases with no gene match: 9. In nucleotides, the CDR3 is TGTGCCAGCAGTGGGGAATCCGGGACTAGCGGATACAATGAGCAGTTCTTC. Encoded protein: CASSGESGTSGYNEQFF.

The chain joins TRBV12-2 to TRBJ1-5. TRBV12-2 is an annotated pseudogene. The CDR3 sequence is 16 residues long. CDR3 residues: CASRLAVMDAFKPQHF. DNA for the CDR3: TGTGCAAGTCGCTTAGCGGTAATGGACGCCTTTAAGCCCCAGCATTTT.

The chain carries TRBV6-1 and TRBJ2-1, with 9 bases fitting TRBD2. Germline lookup yields CDR1 MNHNS and CDR2 SASEGT. The CDR3 loop spans 21 amino acids. The V and J ends lost 4 bases and 0 bases, in that order; junction bases with no gene match: 19. CDR3 sequence: CASSALFPGLASLSSYNEQFF. The CDR3 DNA reads as TGTGCCAGCAGTGCCCTCTTCCCGGGACTAGCTTCCCTAAGCTCCTACAATGAGCAGTTCTTC.

This clonotype was detected only a few times. The V and J genes are TRBV27 and TRBJ2-5; D is ambiguous. Germline V gene data show CDR1 as MNHEY and CDR2 as SMNVEV (reference sequence). The CDR3 is made up of 12 amino acids. Trimming took off 10 bases at V and 1 base at J, with 10 bases between the two ends. The CDR3 loop is CANRRFQETQYF. The CDR3, as DNA: TGTGCCAACCGCCGGTTCCAAGAGACCCAGTACTTC.

The CDR3 region is CASSPYPGLAVGSYNEQFF. Written as DNA, the CDR3 is TGTGCCAGCAGTCCCTATCCGGGACTAGCAGTTGGCTCCTACAATGAGCAGTTCTTC. V and J are TRBV28 and TRBJ2-1, with 9 bases that match TRBD2. The CDR3 is 19 amino acids. Germline lookup yields CDR1 MDHEN and CDR2 SYDVKM. The J segment lost 0 bases and the V segment lost 5 bases, leaving 14 bases of the junction unmatched.

The V and J genes are TRBV18 and TRBJ1-5; D might be TRBD1 (6 bases). Trimming cost V 6 bases and J 7 bases, with 13 bases left between them. This CDR3 comprises 13 residues. CDR1 KGHSH and CDR2 LQKENI come from the germline V gene. In DNA, the CDR3 is TGTGCCAGCTCGCCTGGGGGCCTACAGCCCCAGCATTTT. Translating gives CASSPGGLQPQHF. The variable domain in full, with the rest retrieved from reference TRBV18 and TRBJ1-5, is NAGVMQNPRHLVRRRGQEARLRCSPMKGHSHVYWYRQLPEEGLKFMVYLQKENIIDESGMPKERFSAEFPKEGPSILRIQQVVRGDSAAYFCASSPGGLQPQHFGDGTRLSIL.

This clonotype has a handful of counts. The chain links TRBV20-1 to TRBJ1-4; D unresolved. Germline V gene sequence: CDR1 DFQATT, CDR2 SNEGSKA (reference sequence). Between the trimmed V and J ends, which lost 3 bases and 0 bases, there was a span of 11 bases. The CDR3 has 15 residues. The DNA for the CDR3 is TGCAGTGCTAGGTACCCTGGAGCAACTAATGAAAAACTGTTTTTT. Translating it yields CSARYPGATNEKLFF.

The J gene is TRBJ1-4, the V gene TRBV7-2; 7 bases map to TRBD1. CDR3 length: 15 amino acids. V trimming: 5 bases; J trimming: 5 bases; junction bases outside the gene matches: 8. Germline V lookup: CDR1 SGHTA, CDR2 FQGNSA. CDR3 DNA: TGTGCCAGCAGCCCAGGACAGGTTCTAAATGAAAAACTGTTTTTT. It codes for CASSPGQVLNEKLFF.

This clonotype was picked up many times. This sequence joins TRBV5-6 and TRBJ2-1, with D maybe TRBD2 (5 bases). Trimming took 5 bases from V and 7 from J, leaving 13 bases between them. Germline V gene data show CDR1 as SGHDT and CDR2 as YYEEEE. This CDR3 is 13 amino acids long. The CDR3 is CASRAGLENEQFF. CDR3 DNA sequence: TGTGCCAGCAGGGCAGGACTTGAAAATGAGCAGTTCTTC. The full variable domain, in which reference TRBV5-6 and TRBJ2-1 provide the parts outside the CDR3, is DAGVTQSPTHLIKTRGQQVTLRCSPKSGHDTVSWYQQALGQGPQFIFQYYEEEERQRGNFPDRFSGHQFPNYSSELNVNALLLGDSALYLCASRAGLENEQFFGPGTRLTVL.

The chain joins TRBV20-1 to TRBJ2-2, with TRBD2 as a possible D gene (6 bases). V was shortened by 1 base and J by 3 bases, with 12 bases between the two germline ends. CDR1 is DFQATT and CDR2 is SNEGSKA in the germline V gene (reference sequence). This CDR3 is 15 amino acids long. The CDR3 DNA reads TGCAGTGCTAGAGCCGGGACTTCTCACACCGGGGAGCTGTTTTTT. Translated, it gives CSARAGTSHTGELFF.

There are many counts of this clonotype. V usage is TRBV5-1 and J usage is TRBJ2-1; tentative D call: TRBD2 (5 bases). The germline V gene encodes CDR1 SGHRS and CDR2 YFSETQ. Deletions cut 5 bases from V and 4 bases from J, with 10 bases between. This CDR3 spans 13 amino acids. In DNA form, the CDR3 reads TGCGCCAGCAGACTAGATGCTTACAATGAGCAGTTCTTC. This translates into CASRLDAYNEQFF.

A word on this clonotype: This may stem from a read error, because a much larger clone lies one nucleotide away. DNA for the CDR3: TGTGCCAGCAGCTCCTCTTTGTATGGCTACACCTTC. It specifies CASSSSLYGYTF. The J gene is TRBJ1-2, the V gene TRBV5-6; no reliable D call. This CDR3 comprises 12 residues. Deletions cut 3 bases from V and 5 bases from J, with 8 bases between. The germline CDR1 and CDR2 sequences are SGHDT and YYEEEE.

The chain combines TRBV11-2 with TRBJ2-6; D unresolved. V was clipped by 0 bases and J by 0 bases, with 15 bases between them. Germline V gives CDR1 SGHAT, CDR2 FQNNGV. There are 19 residues in the CDR3. CDR3 loop: CASSLDLTRQSSGANVLTF. The CDR3 DNA reads as TGTGCCAGCAGCTTAGATCTGACGAGGCAGTCCTCTGGGGCCAACGTCCTGACTTTC.

The sample holds many counts of this clonotype. The chain links TRBV7-8 to TRBJ1-5, with D tentatively TRBD1 (5 bases). Germline CDR1 reads SGHVS; CDR2 reads FQNEAQ. The CDR3 runs 14 residues. The V gene lost 5 bases and the J gene lost 5 bases, with 13 bases spanning the gap. This CDR3 reads CASSDGTLDQPQHF. Written as DNA, the CDR3 is TGTGCCAGCAGCGACGGGACGCTAGATCAGCCCCAGCATTTT.

There are a few counts of this clonotype. The chain uses TRBV5-1 and TRBJ2-2; 7 bases are shared with TRBD1. V lost 4 bases to trimming and J lost 2 bases; unmatched junction nucleotides: 8. Germline CDR1 reads SGHRS; CDR2 reads YFSETQ. This CDR3 contains 16 residues. The DNA of the CDR3 is TGCGCCAGCAGCCCCCTGGGACAGCTCAACACCGGGGAGCTGTTTTTT. This sequence encodes CASSPLGQLNTGELFF.

This clonotype occurred many times. The J gene is TRBJ2-1, the V gene TRBV20-1; D is undetermined. The CDR3 consists of 13 residues. V lost 1 base to trimming and J lost 5 bases, with 9 bases between them. Germline V gene sequence: CDR1 DFQATT, CDR2 SNEGSKA (reference sequence). In DNA form, the CDR3 reads TGCAGTGCTAGAGCCCCTAACAACAATGAGCAGTTCTTC. Amino acid sequence: CSARAPNNNEQFF.

This clonotype turned up a few times. The rearrangement joins TRBV28 to TRBJ2-1; D not resolved. The V end was cut by 5 bases, the J end by 0 bases, with 14 bases between. Per germline, CDR1 MDHEN and CDR2 SYDVKM. CDR3 size: 16 residues. In DNA, the CDR3 is TGTGCCAGCAGTAGTAACTTAGATGGCTCCTACAATGAGCAGTTCTTC. This encodes CASSSNLDGSYNEQFF.

There are many counts of this clonotype. The chain joins TRBV5-5 to TRBJ1-1; D not resolved. There are 14 residues in the CDR3. Trimming left V 2 bases short and J 5 bases short, with 13 bases between. Germline lookup yields CDR1 SGHKS and CDR2 YYEKEE (reference sequence). CDR3 in amino acids: CASSFVPEGTEAFF. CDR3 sequence (DNA): TGTGCCAGCAGCTTCGTCCCGGAAGGGACTGAAGCTTTCTTT.

The table lists this clonotype with many counts. The chain joins TRBV10-3 to TRBJ1-1, with D tentatively TRBD1 (5 bases). The germline gives CDR1 ENHRY, CDR2 SYGVKD. V was cut by 7 bases and J by 4 bases, with 16 bases left in between. CDR3 length equals 14 residues. CDR3 nucleotide sequence: TGTGCCATCATGAGAGGGGCGGAGGGCACTGAAGCTTTCTTT. Protein sequence: CAIMRGAEGTEAFF.

This clonotype was seen only a few times. This sequence joins TRBV29-1 and TRBJ1-1; D gene ambiguous. The CDR3 consists of 11 residues. V was clipped by 4 bases and J by 1 base, with 4 bases between them. Germline lookup yields CDR1 SQVTM and CDR2 ANQGSEA. The CDR3 loop is CSVGANTEAFF. In DNA, the CDR3 is TGCAGCGTTGGCGCGAACACTGAAGCTTTCTTT.

The rearrangement uses TRBV20-1 and TRBJ2-1; 9 bases map to TRBD2. V lost 0 bases to trimming and J lost 4 bases; unmatched junction nucleotides: 4. Looked up from germline, CDR1 is DFQATT and CDR2 is SNEGSKA (reference sequence). The length of the CDR3 is 15 residues. The CDR3 loop reads CSAREWTSDYNEQFF. The CDR3 DNA reads as TGCAGTGCTAGAGAGTGGACTAGCGATTACAATGAGCAGTTCTTC.

This clonotype was detected ten times or more. The chain couples TRBV4-1 to TRBJ2-4, with D possibly being TRBD1 (7 bases). The CDR3 extends over 16 amino acids. Germline V CDR1 and CDR2: MGHRA, YSYEKL. V shed 0 bases and J shed 2 bases, with 11 bases lying between them. The CDR3 DNA is TGCGCCAGCAGCCAAGAGACAGGGAGGACCAAAAACATTCAGTACTTC. Its translation is CASSQETGRTKNIQYF.

This clonotype appeared many times. V and J are TRBV5-1 and TRBJ2-1; D not resolved. This CDR3 has 12 amino acids. The germline CDR1 and CDR2 sequences are SGHRS and YFSETQ. V lost 1 base, J lost 5 bases, and 4 bases lay in between. The CDR3 nucleotides are TGCGCCAGCAGCTTGTACGACAATGAGCAGTTCTTC. Amino acid sequence: CASSLYDNEQFF.